This T cell receptor (beta chain) was found in a study of T cell changes during pregnancy in multiple sclerosis. The protocol was immunoSEQ multiplex PCR, while the TCRdb copy is restricted to in-frame clones and leaves out a portion. The sample lists some 36,000 clones; 91% were seen once. V was clipped by 9 bases and J by 5 bases, with 13 bases between them. The CDR3 sequence is 12 residues long. Germline-derived CDR1 and CDR2 are MDHEN and SYDVKM. This sequence joins TRBV28 and TRBJ1-2; possibly TRBD1 for D (5 bases). The sequences come from CD4+ T cells from peripheral blood mononuclear cells, collected in the second trimester of pregnancy. This clonotype was obtained from a female donor in good health, enrolled as a control in a pregnancy study. For the CDR3, the DNA is TGTGCCAGTTCCCGGGGGGTTTATGGCTACACCTTC. Translating gives CASSRGVYGYTF.